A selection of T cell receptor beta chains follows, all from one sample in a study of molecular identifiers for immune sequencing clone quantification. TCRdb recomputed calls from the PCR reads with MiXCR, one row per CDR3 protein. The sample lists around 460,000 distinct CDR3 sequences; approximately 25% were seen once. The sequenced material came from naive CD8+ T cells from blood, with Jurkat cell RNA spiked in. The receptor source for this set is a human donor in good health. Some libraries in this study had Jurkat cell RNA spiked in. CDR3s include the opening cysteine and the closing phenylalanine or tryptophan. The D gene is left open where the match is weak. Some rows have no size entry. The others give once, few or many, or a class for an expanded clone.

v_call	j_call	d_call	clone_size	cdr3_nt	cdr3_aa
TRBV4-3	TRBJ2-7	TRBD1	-	TGCGCCAGCAGCCAAGTAGGGGGACAGGGGCGAAGGGAGCAGTACTTC	CASSQVGGQGRREQYF
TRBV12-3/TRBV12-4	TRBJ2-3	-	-	TGTGCCAGCAGTTTTACTTCGGGGGCCGCCACAGATACGCAGTATTTT	CASSFTSGAATDTQYF
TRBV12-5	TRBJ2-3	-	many	TGTGCTAGTGGTTTGAGTCCCGGCACAGATACGCAGTATTTT	CASGLSPGTDTQYF
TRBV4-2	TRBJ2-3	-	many	TGTGCCAGCAGCCAAGTAGGAAACACAGATACGCAGTATTTT	CASSQVGNTDTQYF
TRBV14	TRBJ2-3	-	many	TGTGCCAGCAGCCAAGTGACTAGCACAGATACGCAGTATTTT	CASSQVTSTDTQYF
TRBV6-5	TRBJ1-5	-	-	TGTGCCAGCAGCCCGGGGGATACGGCACATCAGCCCCAGCATTTT	CASSPGDTAHQPQHF
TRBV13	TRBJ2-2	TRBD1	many	TGTGCCAGCAGCGGGGACGGGACAGCTAACACCGGGGAGCTGTTTTTT	CASSGDGTANTGELFF
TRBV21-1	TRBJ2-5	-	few	TGTGCCAGCAGCAAAACCGGGGAAGAGACCCAGTACTTC	CASSKTGEETQYF
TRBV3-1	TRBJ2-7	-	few	TGTGCCAGCAGCCAAGACTCTGGTGGGGGGCTCGAGCAGTACTTC	CASSQDSGGGLEQYF
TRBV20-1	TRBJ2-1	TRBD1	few	TGCAGTGCTAGAGTTTCGGGGACAGCCTACAATGAGCAGTTCTTC	CSARVSGTAYNEQFF
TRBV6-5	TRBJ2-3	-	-	TGTGCCAGCAGTTCACAGACCCACCCGAACACAGATACGCAGTATTTT	CASSSQTHPNTDTQYF
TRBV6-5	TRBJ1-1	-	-	TGTGCCAGCAGTCTCATGGCCGAGGGGAACACTGAAGCTTTCTTT	CASSLMAEGNTEAFF